There are a few counts of the clone carrying this TCR beta chain. This record belongs to a study of blood T cells in healthy people across ages. A second roughly 6 to 11 cycle PCR used barcoded and J-beta primers. TCRdb processed the 5' RACE reads anew with MiXCR; each CDR3 protein has one entry. The sample shows more than 800,000 distinct CDR3 sequences, 40% to 50% of them seen only once. The CDR3 totals 13 residues. Per the germline V gene, CDR1 is SGHTA and CDR2 is FQGTGA. V shed 3 bases and J shed 13 bases, with 17 bases lying between them. Sequenced input: blood. This receptor was taken from an older woman in good health. The J gene is TRBJ2-3, the V gene TRBV7-3; D unclear. This CDR3 reads CASSFTRDRPKYF. In DNA form, the CDR3 reads TGTGCCAGCAGCTTTACGAGAGATAGACCCAAGTATTTT.